The sequence of this T cell receptor (beta chain) was determined in a study of T cells in tumors after PD-1 blockade. Study-wide context: Each patient got pembrolizumab 200 mg every 3 weeks or cemiplimab 350 mg every 2 weeks. Some patients also took daily vismodegib 150 mg during anti-PD-1 treatment.

This clone came up once. TCRdb keeps only in-frame clones here, not all; method: immunoSEQ multiplex PCR. In the table there are over 1,500 clones, roughly 64% of which are singletons. Germline CDR1 MNHNS, CDR2 SASEGT. The ends were cut back, 6 bases at V and 5 bases at J, with 16 bases in the middle. The CDR3 has 14 residues. The rearrangement uses TRBV6-1 and TRBJ1-1; D remains unclear. Source: tumor tissue, taken before anti-PD-1 treatment. The receptor's source is a human donor with cutaneous squamous cell carcinoma. CDR3 nucleotide sequence: TGTGCCAGCAGCCCCCGGGTGGGGAATACTGAAGCTTTCTTT. Encoded protein: CASSPRVGNTEAFF.